These 24 T cell receptor beta chains originate from one sample sequenced in a study of blood T cell repertoires in COVID-19 (TCRdb year 2020). The library was produced with the immunoSEQ multiplex PCR assay. In its TCRdb copy, this immuneACCESS table keeps in-frame sequences only and misses some clones. Where compared with another copy, unresolved V genes explain less than half of these, and the others have no known cause. For this sample the table gives 390,000 or so clones, of which 85% to 90% were detected only once. Around 1% of the sample rests with the top ten. Input material: PBMCs or T cells enriched from blood (not recorded which). The receptors shown here come from a man between 18 and 29 years old who had recovered from COVID-19.

V usage is TRBV19 and J usage is TRBJ1-3, with D possibly matching TRBD1 (6 bases). This CDR3 contains 16 residues. Germline values: CDR1 LNHDA, CDR2 SQIVND (reference sequence). V gave up 6 bases and J gave up 1 base, with 16 bases separating them. For the CDR3, the DNA is TGTGCCAGTAGCCCGGGCAGGGGCCTTTCTGGAAACACCATATATTTT. It encodes CASSPGRGLSGNTIYF.

This clone was observed once. The CDR3 sequence is CAIKGTTNEKLFF. DNA for the CDR3: TGTGCCATCAAGGGGACTACTAATGAAAAACTGTTTTTT. The rearrangement uses TRBV10-3 and TRBJ1-4; D is possibly TRBD1 (5 bases). There are 13 residues in the CDR3. V was trimmed by 7 bases and J by 2 bases, leaving 8 bases between them. Germline lookup yields CDR1 ENHRY and CDR2 SYGVKD.

J is TRBJ1-1 and V is TRBV11-2; no clear D. V lost 1 base and J lost 7, with 7 bases in between. The germline V gene has CDR1 SGHAT and CDR2 FQNNGV. The CDR3 is 12 residues long. The CDR3 DNA reads TGTGCCAGCAGCTTAGTTTCGGGTGAAGCTTTCTTT. It yields the protein CASSLVSGEAFF.

The rearrangement uses TRBV30 and TRBJ2-6, with 7 nucleotides matching TRBD1. Germline V CDR1 and CDR2: GTSNPN, SVGIG (reference sequence). Trimming took 0 bases from V and 2 from J; bases not matched to a gene: 10. The CDR3 sequence is 18 residues long. The CDR3 DNA follows: TGTGCCTGGAGTGTCATGGGGGCCAGGGGGACTGGGGCCAACGTCCTGACTTTC. Its translation: CAWSVMGARGTGANVLTF.

The chain carries TRBV5-1 and TRBJ2-5; the D gene is possibly TRBD2 (7 bases). The CDR3 is made up of 15 amino acids. V lost 0 bases to trimming and J lost 0 bases, with 9 bases between them. CDR1 SGHRS and CDR2 YFSETQ come from the germline V gene. CDR3 nucleotides: TGCGCCAGCAGCTTGGAGGGGGGGAACCAAGAGACCCAGTACTTC. Amino acids: CASSLEGGNQETQYF.

V is TRBV7-9 and J is TRBJ2-1, with 8 bases aligning to TRBD2. CDR1 SEHNR and CDR2 FQNEAQ come from the germline V gene (reference sequence). CDR3 length equals 15 residues. Trimming at V came to 4 bases and at J to 0 bases, leaving 2 bases not matched to a gene. Here the CDR3 reads CASSSRGGSYNEQFF. The CDR3 region has the DNA TGTGCCAGCAGCTCCCGGGGGGGCTCCTACAATGAGCAGTTCTTC.

The chain recombines TRBV28 with TRBJ2-5, with TRBD2 as a possible D gene (5 bases). CDR3 length: 11 amino acids. Trimming pared 2 bases from V and 9 bases from J, leaving 7 bases between. The V gene's germline CDR1 is MDHEN and CDR2 SYDVKM. CDR3 in amino acids: CASSLMRAQYF. The CDR3 nucleotides read TGTGCCAGCAGTTTAATGAGGGCCCAGTACTTC.

J is TRBJ1-2 and V is TRBV28, with D perhaps TRBD1 (6 bases). Germline V CDR1 and CDR2: MDHEN, SYDVKM. With 5 bases removed from V and 8 bases from J, the gap between germline ends came to 24 bases. The CDR3 is 16 amino acids. The CDR3, as DNA: TGTGCCAGCAGTCCCCCTGTTGTGGGGGCAACGGACGGCTACACCTTC. Protein product: CASSPPVVGATDGYTF.

The chain joins TRBV29-1 to TRBJ2-4, with 8 bases aligning to TRBD1. J gave up 7 bases and V 4 bases, and 6 bases lay outside the gene matches. This CDR3 is built from 13 residues. From germline, CDR1 is SQVTM and CDR2 ANQGSEA. CDR3 in amino acids: CSVVKRQGNIQYF. CDR3 nucleotide sequence: TGCAGCGTTGTAAAGAGACAGGGGAACATTCAGTACTTC.

The chain is built from TRBV4-3 and TRBJ2-1; 9 bases agree with TRBD2. The germline CDR1 and CDR2 sequences are LGHNA and YSLEER. CDR3 length: 16 amino acids. V shed 0 bases and J 10 bases; nucleotides not matched to a gene: 10. This chain's CDR3 is CASSQEPGLAYQEQFF. CDR3 sequence (DNA): TGCGCCAGCAGCCAAGAACCGGGACTAGCTTACCAAGAGCAGTTCTTC.

The chain employs TRBV6-5 and TRBJ1-2, with D maybe TRBD1 (5 bases). Trimming took 2 bases from V and 7 from J, leaving 11 bases between them. Germline V gene data show CDR1 as MNHEY and CDR2 as SVGAGI. This CDR3 is 13 amino acids long. CDR3 bases: TGTGCCAGCAGTTACCAGGGAAAGGGTGGCTACACCTTC. Amino acid sequence: CASSYQGKGGYTF.

The J gene is TRBJ2-1, the V gene TRBV19, with 8 positions matching TRBD2. The CDR3 has 17 amino acids. V shed 1 base, J shed 7 bases, and the junction held 12 bases outside the gene matches. Germline V lookup: CDR1 LNHDA, CDR2 SQIVND (reference sequence). The CDR3 is CASSIVGRLANLNEQFF. Written as DNA, the CDR3 is TGTGCCAGTAGTATAGTTGGACGACTAGCGAATTTGAATGAGCAGTTCTTC.

The V gene is TRBV9, the J gene TRBJ2-3, with TRBD2 matching over 7 bases. The CDR3 extends over 18 amino acids. Germline trimming cut 3 bases from V and 5 bases from J; bases unmatched to any gene: 18. Germline CDR1 SGDLS, CDR2 YYNGEE. In nucleotides, the CDR3 is TGTGCCAGCAGCGCCCGGAAAAAGGGAGGGGCCGTTGGAGATACGCAGTATTTT. Its translation is CASSARKKGGAVGDTQYF.

This clone appeared once. The chain couples TRBV6-4 to TRBJ2-2, with TRBD2 matching 10 bases. The trim removed 4 bases at V and 4 bases at J, leaving 0 bases unmatched. The CDR3 extends over 14 amino acids. From germline, CDR1 is MRHNA and CDR2 SNTAGT. The CDR3 bases are TGTGCCAGCAGTGTAGCGGGGGGCACCGGGGAGCTGTTTTTT. It translates to CASSVAGGTGELFF.

J is TRBJ1-1 and V is TRBV14; D gene ambiguous. This CDR3 contains 13 residues. V lost 2 bases to trimming and J lost 4 bases, with 8 bases between them. Looked up from germline, CDR1 is SGHDN and CDR2 is FVKESK. The CDR3 DNA reads TGTGCCAGCAGCCAATCCCCGGGCACTGAAGCTTTCTTT. It encodes CASSQSPGTEAFF. The full variable domain, in which reference TRBV14 and TRBJ1-1 provide the parts outside the CDR3, is EAGVTQFPSHSVIEKGQTVTLRCDPISGHDNLYWYRRVMGKEIKFLLHFVKESKQDESGMPNNRFLAERTGGTYSTLKVQPAELEDSGVYFCASSQSPGTEAFFGQGTRLTVV.

This clone was seen just once. The rearrangement links TRBV29-1 to TRBJ1-5; 7 bases match TRBD1. Germline CDR1 is SQVTM and CDR2 is ANQGSEA. The CDR3 is 14 amino acids. V was clipped by 5 bases and J by 1 base; unmatched bases: 5. The CDR3 reads CSVSQGQSNQPQHF. As DNA, the CDR3 is TGCAGCGTTTCCCAGGGACAGAGCAATCAGCCCCAGCATTTT.

The chain links TRBV7-3 to TRBJ1-2; 12 nucleotides align to TRBD1. The V gene's germline CDR1 is SGHTA and CDR2 FQGTGA. The V segment lost 5 bases and the J segment 8 bases; nucleotides outside the gene matches: 9. The CDR3 length is 15 residues. This chain's CDR3 is CASSPEGQGAGGYTF. CDR3 bases: TGTGCCAGCAGCCCCGAGGGACAGGGGGCGGGAGGCTACACCTTC.

The V call is TRBV5-1, the J call TRBJ1-2; D is possibly TRBD1 (5 bases). The V end was cut by 3 bases, the J end by 7 bases, with 13 bases between. The CDR3 runs 13 residues. CDR1 SGHRS and CDR2 YFSETQ come from the germline V gene. The CDR3 loop reads CASSWEGQAGYTF. Here the CDR3 DNA reads TGCGCCAGCAGCTGGGAGGGGCAGGCTGGCTACACCTTC.

The V call is TRBV3-1 (or the pseudogene TRBV3-2), the J call TRBJ2-3; the match to TRBD2 covers 14 bases. The CDR3 length is 16 residues. V shed 4 bases and J 2 bases; nucleotides not matched to a gene: 2. CDR1 and CDR2 (germline): LGHDT, YNNKEL (reference sequence). CDR3: CASSRLAGGPTDTQYF. CDR3 DNA: TGTGCCAGCAGCCGACTAGCGGGGGGGCCCACAGATACGCAGTATTTT.

This clone was counted once. The genes are TRBV7-2 and TRBJ1-5, with 9 bases that match TRBD1. V shed 5 bases and J 4 bases; nucleotides not matched to a gene: 6. Germline V gives CDR1 SGHTA, CDR2 FQGNSA. This CDR3 is 15 amino acids long. CDR3 amino acids: CASSPGQGRNQPQHF. The CDR3 bases are TGTGCCAGCAGCCCAGGACAGGGGAGAAATCAGCCCCAGCATTTT.

CDR3 region: CATSRGTSGNTDTQYF. The CDR3 nucleotides read TGTGCCACCAGCAGGGGGACTAGCGGGAACACAGATACGCAGTATTTT. The chain couples TRBV15 to TRBJ2-3; 13 bases are a match to TRBD2. After removal of 3 bases from V and 2 bases from J, the junction contained 2 bases not matched to a gene. The CDR3 has 16 residues. Germline CDR1 LNHNV, CDR2 YYDKDF (reference sequence).

The genes are TRBV5-1 and TRBJ2-7; a possible D gene is TRBD2 (5 bases). Germline V gene lookup returns CDR1 SGHRS and CDR2 YFSETQ. The CDR3 has 13 amino acids. Trimming took 0 bases from V and 4 from J, leaving 8 bases between them. CDR3 sequence: CASSLGTGYEQYF. In nucleotides, the CDR3 is TGCGCCAGCAGCTTGGGTACGGGGTACGAGCAGTACTTC. The full variable domain, completed using reference TRBV5-1 and TRBJ2-7, is KAGVTQTPRYLIKTRGQQVTLSCSPISGHRSVSWYQQTPGQGLQFLFEYFSETQRNKGNFPGRFSGRQFSNSRSEMNVSTLELGDSALYLCASSLGTGYEQYFGPGTRLTVT.

The chain has TRBV5-1 and TRBJ1-2, with TRBD1 matching over 8 bases. The V gene's germline CDR1 is SGHRS and CDR2 YFSETQ. V dropped 0 bases and J dropped 8; count of bases not matched to a gene: 6. This CDR3 has 14 residues. The CDR3 DNA follows: TGCGCCAGCAGCTTGGCCGACAGGGGCGCGGGCTACACCTTC. This sequence encodes CASSLADRGAGYTF.

The gene calls are TRBV28 and TRBJ2-7, with TRBD2 matching 15 bases. The CDR3 has 16 residues. Germline V gene data show CDR1 as MDHEN and CDR2 as SYDVKM. V was clipped by 5 bases and J by 4 bases; unmatched bases: 6. The DNA of the CDR3 is TGTGCCAGCAGTCGGCCGGGACTAGCGGGAGGTTACGAGCAGTACTTC. It is translated as CASSRPGLAGGYEQYF. Filled out from reference TRBV28 and TRBJ2-7, the complete variable domain reads DVKVTQSSRYLVKRTGEKVFLECVQDMDHENMFWYRQDPGLGLRLIYFSYDVKMKEKGDIPEGYSVSREKKERFSLILESASTNQTSMYLCASSRPGLAGGYEQYFGPGTRLTVT.